This T cell receptor (beta chain) is drawn from a study of shared clonotypes between healthy human individuals. Per germline, CDR1 SGHNT and CDR2 YYREEE (reference sequence). Trimming stripped 2 bases from V and 9 bases from J, with 15 bases between. The length of the CDR3 is 14 residues. The study, taken as a whole, reports: Clonotype sharing across a few donors was observed for about 5.2% of naive CD4 clonotypes. An effect of sequencing depth on clonotype sharing among donors was expected.

About this clone: The target antigen is unknown.

Assay: immunoSEQ multiplex PCR; the TCRdb copy retains only in-frame clones and omits some. The table records fewer than 1.8 million clones, 98% to 99% of them present only once. The specimen sequenced was naive CD4+ T cells sorted from blood. Subset denoted: CD45RA+ positively selected. V gene TRBV5-4 combines with J gene TRBJ2-1; D is unclear. This TCR derives from a man aged 25 to 40 in good health. The CDR3 sequence: CASSFGLVDVEQFF. The CDR3 DNA follows: TGTGCCAGCAGCTTCGGTCTAGTGGACGTTGAGCAGTTCTTC. Together with reference TRBV5-4 and TRBJ2-1, the CDR3 gives the full variable domain: ETGVTQSPTHLIKTRGQQVTLRCSSQSGHNTVSWYQQALGQGPQFIFQYYREEENGRGNFPPRFSGLQFPNYSSELNVNALELDDSALYLCASSFGLVDVEQFFGPGTRLTVL.